The 28 T cell receptor beta chains below were found in one sample sequenced in a study of early T cells in non-severe SARS-CoV-2 infection. TCRdb reprocessed the 5' RACE reads with MiXCR, giving one entry per CDR3 protein. The repertoire consists of about 77,000 distinct CDR3 sequences, with approximately 5% occurring once and the leading ten covering approximately 7.4%. Here the sequenced sample was whole blood, taken at baseline. The receptors here all came from an adult who was a healthcare worker with PCR-confirmed SARS-CoV-2 infection or an uninfected control (not recorded which).

This clonotype was seen repeatedly, ten times or more. The chain is built from TRBV7-9 and TRBJ2-5, with D perhaps matching TRBD1 or TRBD2 (6 bases each). The CDR3 runs to 14 residues. With 5 bases removed from V and 5 bases from J, the gap between germline ends came to 15 bases. The germline V gene has CDR1 SEHNR and CDR2 FQNEAQ (reference sequence). The CDR3 protein is CASSPMGGRETQYF. The CDR3 DNA reads as TGTGCCAGCAGCCCCATGGGGGGCCGGGAGACCCAGTACTTC.

The sample holds many counts of this clonotype. The chain employs TRBV11-2 and TRBJ2-2; D may be TRBD2 (5 bases). Germline CDR1 reads SGHAT; CDR2 reads FQNNGV. V was pared by 2 bases and J by 8 bases, with 9 bases between. This CDR3 is built from 13 residues. CDR3 in DNA: TGTGCCAGCAGCTTATCTAGCACAGGGGAGCTGTTTTTT. Translation gives CASSLSSTGELFF.

This clonotype showed up many times. The chain carries TRBV30 and TRBJ1-2, with D maybe TRBD1 (5 bases). There are 12 residues in the CDR3. V was trimmed by 0 bases and J by 8 bases, leaving 10 bases between them. CDR1 is GTSNPN, CDR2 SVGIG, per germline (reference sequence). The DNA for the CDR3 is TGTGCCTGGAGTGTAGGGGCGAAGGGCTACACCTTC. Translated: CAWSVGAKGYTF.

This clonotype appeared many times. The rearrangement uses TRBV18 and TRBJ1-1, with D hard to call. V was shortened by 3 bases and J by 3 bases, with 8 bases between the two germline ends. Looked up from germline, CDR1 is KGHSH and CDR2 is LQKENI. The CDR3 totals 13 residues. The CDR3 protein is CASSPGQDTEAFF. CDR3 DNA: TGTGCCAGCTCACCGGGCCAGGACACTGAAGCTTTCTTT.

This clonotype was counted between two and nine times. This rearrangement joins TRBV6-6 to TRBJ1-1, with 11 bases that match TRBD1. The germline V gene has CDR1 MNHNY and CDR2 SVGAGI (reference sequence). The CDR3 is 16 amino acids. V was clipped by 6 bases and J by 1 base; unmatched bases: 7. The CDR3 DNA reads as TGTGCCAGCAGATCCGGGACAGGGGGTACGAACACTGAAGCTTTCTTT. Its protein product is CASRSGTGGTNTEAFF.

This clonotype has a count of ten or more. The rearrangement uses TRBV5-1 and TRBJ2-1; possibly TRBD1 or TRBD2 for D (5 bases each). The length of the CDR3 is 16 residues. V lost 4 bases, J lost 0 bases, and 14 bases lay in between. CDR1 and CDR2 (germline): SGHRS, YFSETQ. Written as DNA, the CDR3 is TGCGCCAGCAGCCTTCTTTGGGGGAGCTCCTACAATGAGCAGTTCTTC. This gives the protein CASSLLWGSSYNEQFF. Together with reference TRBV5-1 and TRBJ2-1, the CDR3 gives the full variable domain: KAGVTQTPRYLIKTRGQQVTLSCSPISGHRSVSWYQQTPGQGLQFLFEYFSETQRNKGNFPGRFSGRQFSNSRSEMNVSTLELGDSALYLCASSLLWGSSYNEQFFGPGTRLTVL.

The chain links TRBV19 to TRBJ2-7, with 8 bases aligning to TRBD1. The CDR3 extends over 15 amino acids. The ends lost 1 base at V and 2 bases at J; junction bases unmatched: 4. The germline gives CDR1 LNHDA, CDR2 SQIVND (reference sequence). The CDR3 reads CASSIGQGFAYEQYF. The DNA for the CDR3 is TGTGCCAGTAGTATAGGACAGGGGTTCGCCTACGAGCAGTACTTC.

Here the CDR3 reads CSTSGDGNQPQHF. The CDR3 DNA reads TGCAGTACCTCTGGGGACGGCAATCAGCCCCAGCATTTT. This chain links TRBV20-1 with TRBJ1-5, with D tentatively TRBD1 (5 bases). The CDR3 is made up of 13 amino acids. Trimming shortened V by 8 bases and J by 2 bases, and 13 bases separated the two germline ends. From germline, CDR1 is DFQATT and CDR2 SNEGSKA (reference sequence).

In this sample, this clonotype turned up a few times. The chain joins TRBV20-1 to TRBJ2-3, with a weak D call TRBD2 (6 bases). CDR1 and CDR2 from the germline V gene are DFQATT and SNEGSKA (reference sequence). V shed 3 bases and J shed 8 bases, with 9 bases lying between them. The CDR3 runs to 11 residues. CDR3 DNA: TGCAGTGCTAGGGGGGGAGGTACGCAGTATTTT. Amino acids: CSARGGGTQYF.

V gene TRBV6-5 combines with J gene TRBJ1-2; 7 bases agree with TRBD1. The V gene's germline CDR1 is MNHEY and CDR2 SVGAGI. V shed 7 bases and J 5 bases; nucleotides not matched to a gene: 13. This CDR3 contains 15 residues. The CDR3 region is CASTAGGTQGYGYTF. CDR3 bases: TGTGCCAGCACCGCAGGGGGGACCCAAGGGTATGGCTACACCTTC.

There are many counts of this clonotype. The J gene is TRBJ1-1, the V gene TRBV11-2; D is undetermined. The germline V and J ends were trimmed by 3 bases and 9 bases, with 5 bases remaining between them. CDR1 and CDR2 from the germline V gene are SGHAT and FQNNGV. The length of the CDR3 is 10 residues. DNA of the CDR3: TGTGCCAGCAGCTTTGTGAAAGCTTTCTTT. It translates to CASSFVKAFF.

In its sample, this clonotype was seen many times. This chain uses TRBV18 with TRBJ2-1; D is possibly TRBD1 or TRBD2 (5 bases each). Trimming left V 2 bases short and J 7 bases short, with 18 bases between. The CDR3 is 16 amino acids. CDR1 is KGHSH and CDR2 is LQKENI in the germline V gene. CDR3 sequence (DNA): TGTGCCAGCTCACCATTCCCGGGACCCCTGAGTAATGAGCAGTTCTTC. Translation: CASSPFPGPLSNEQFF.

The rearrangement links TRBV7-2 to TRBJ2-7; 7 nucleotides agree with TRBD2. Germline CDR1 and CDR2: SGHTA and FQGNSA. After removal of 2 bases from V and 5 bases from J, the junction contained 9 bases not matched to a gene. This CDR3 spans 15 amino acids. CDR3 sequence (DNA): TGTGCCAGCAGCTTACGTCCTGCGGGAGAAGACGAGCAGTACTTC. This translates into CASSLRPAGEDEQYF.

At least ten counts were recorded for this clonotype. CDR3 loop: CAIGQGVRDEQYF. CDR3 sequence (DNA): TGTGCCATCGGACAGGGGGTTAGAGACGAGCAGTACTTC. This chain joins TRBV10-3 and TRBJ2-7; 10 positions agree with TRBD1. The germline V gene has CDR1 ENHRY and CDR2 SYGVKD. The CDR3 is 13 residues long. J lost 5 bases, V lost 8 bases, and 6 bases had no gene match.

This clonotype was seen many times. DNA for the CDR3: TGTGCCAGCTCACCAGGACAGGCCTCGAACACCGGGGAGCTGTTTTTT. It encodes CASSPGQASNTGELFF. This rearrangement joins TRBV18 to TRBJ2-2; TRBD1 aligns across 7 bases. The CDR3 is made up of 16 amino acids. Per the germline V gene, CDR1 is KGHSH and CDR2 is LQKENI. V lost 2 bases and J lost 0; bases outside the gene matches: 3. The full variable domain, in which reference TRBV18 and TRBJ2-2 provide the parts outside the CDR3, is NAGVMQNPRHLVRRRGQEARLRCSPMKGHSHVYWYRQLPEEGLKFMVYLQKENIIDESGMPKERFSAEFPKEGPSILRIQQVVRGDSAAYFCASSPGQASNTGELFFGEGSRLTVL.

The chain employs TRBV7-9 and TRBJ2-3, with D perhaps TRBD2 (6 bases). Germline CDR1 reads SEHNR; CDR2 reads FQNEAQ (reference sequence). Trimming removed 4 bases at V and 2 bases at J, with 13 bases between. The CDR3 is 15 amino acids. The chain's CDR3 is CASSSGGTSTDTQYF. Written as DNA, the CDR3 is TGTGCCAGCAGCTCGGGCGGGACCTCCACAGATACGCAGTATTTT.

This clonotype was recorded many times. The chain employs TRBV7-2 and TRBJ1-1; unclear D gene. The CDR3 runs to 13 residues. Deletions cut 4 bases from V and 11 bases from J, with 17 bases between. Germline V lookup: CDR1 SGHTA, CDR2 FQGNSA. CDR3 DNA sequence: TGTGCCAGCAGCTCTACGACCGGGTCCGGGGCTTTCTTT. Its protein product is CASSSTTGSGAFF.

This clonotype was recorded at least ten times. This rearrangement joins TRBV7-2 to TRBJ1-2, with D perhaps TRBD1 (5 bases). The CDR3 has 14 amino acids. Trimming pared 7 bases from V and 4 bases from J, leaving 16 bases between. The germline V gene encodes CDR1 SGHTA and CDR2 FQGNSA. The CDR3 protein is CASKTVGTGYGYTF. CDR3 DNA sequence: TGTGCCAGCAAGACGGTCGGGACGGGCTATGGCTACACCTTC.

This clonotype has ten or more counts. This chain joins TRBV9 and TRBJ1-3, with D maybe TRBD1 (6 bases). This CDR3 region has 15 residues. Germline V gene data show CDR1 as SGDLS and CDR2 as YYNGEE. V lost 7 bases and J lost 0, with 14 bases in between. In DNA, the CDR3 is TGTGCCAGCTCCGGGGGCCCGAGCTCTGGAAACACCATATATTTT. Translated, it gives CASSGGPSSGNTIYF.

The sample holds many counts of this clonotype. The genes are TRBV5-1 and TRBJ2-1; a weak D match, TRBD2 (6 bases). The CDR3 totals 16 residues. The germline V and J ends were trimmed by 4 bases and 0 bases, with 14 bases remaining between them. CDR1 and CDR2 from the germline V gene are SGHRS and YFSETQ. In nucleotides, the CDR3 is TGCGCCAGCAGCCCGGGGGTACGTAGCTCCTACAATGAGCAGTTCTTC. Translation: CASSPGVRSSYNEQFF.

The J gene is TRBJ2-5, the V gene TRBV6-6, with 8 nucleotides matching TRBD1. CDR1 is MNHNY and CDR2 is SVGAGI in the germline V gene (reference sequence). CDR3 length: 14 residues. Germline trimming cut 7 bases from V and 5 bases from J; bases unmatched to any gene: 9. The CDR3 sequence: CASNDRGGGETQYF. As DNA, the CDR3 is TGTGCCAGCAACGACAGGGGCGGTGGGGAGACCCAGTACTTC.

This clonotype was seen at least ten times. This chain connects TRBV6-5 to TRBJ1-1, with D possibly matching TRBD1 (5 bases). CDR1 MNHEY and CDR2 SVGAGI come from the germline V gene. Trimming took 0 bases from V and 4 from J, leaving 6 bases between them. The CDR3 extends over 13 amino acids. In DNA form, the CDR3 reads TGTGCCAGCAGTTACTCTGGGGGCACTGAAGCTTTCTTT. Its translation: CASSYSGGTEAFF.

The sample holds many counts of this clonotype. Here the CDR3 reads CASSFRQSSYNEQFF. In DNA form, the CDR3 reads TGTGCCAGCAGCTTTAGACAGAGCTCCTACAATGAGCAGTTCTTC. This chain connects TRBV7-2 to TRBJ2-1; tentatively, D is TRBD1 (5 bases). Trimming stripped 3 bases from V and 0 bases from J, with 9 bases between. Germline CDR1 is SGHTA and CDR2 is FQGNSA. There are 15 residues in the CDR3.

This clonotype occurred many times. The V gene is TRBV18, the J gene TRBJ2-3; tentative D call: TRBD2 (6 bases). There are 13 residues in the CDR3. V was pared by 2 bases and J by 8 bases, with 11 bases between. Germline CDR1 is KGHSH and CDR2 is LQKENI. The CDR3 sequence: CASSPTTRTTQYF. For the CDR3, the DNA is TGTGCCAGCTCACCAACGACTAGGACTACGCAGTATTTT. Combining the CDR3 with reference TRBV18 and TRBJ2-3 gives the whole variable domain NAGVMQNPRHLVRRRGQEARLRCSPMKGHSHVYWYRQLPEEGLKFMVYLQKENIIDESGMPKERFSAEFPKEGPSILRIQQVVRGDSAAYFCASSPTTRTTQYFGPGTRLTVL.

This clonotype was recorded at least ten times. The J gene is TRBJ1-1, the V gene TRBV28; D may be TRBD1 (5 bases). Per germline, CDR1 MDHEN and CDR2 SYDVKM. Trimming removed 6 bases from V and 5 bases from J, with 16 bases in between. This CDR3 has 14 residues. The CDR3 protein is CASSPPRGWTEAFF. The CDR3 coding sequence is TGTGCCAGCAGCCCTCCGAGGGGCTGGACTGAAGCTTTCTTT.

This clonotype appeared many times. V is TRBV11-2 and J is TRBJ2-7; unclear D gene. Germline lookup yields CDR1 SGHAT and CDR2 FQNNGV. This CDR3 contains 12 residues. V was cut by 5 bases and J by 5 bases, with 10 bases left in between. The chain's CDR3 is CASSKIQNEQYF. The CDR3 region has the DNA TGTGCCAGCAGCAAGATTCAAAACGAGCAGTACTTC.

In its sample, this clonotype was seen many times. The chain recombines TRBV6-5 with TRBJ1-1, with 7 bases aligning to TRBD1. The germline gives CDR1 MNHEY, CDR2 SVGAGI. V was clipped by 5 bases and J by 3 bases; unmatched bases: 12. The CDR3 is 16 residues long. The CDR3 reads CASSPGTATGYTEAFF. The CDR3 DNA sequence: TGTGCCAGCAGTCCCGGGACAGCGACAGGTTACACTGAAGCTTTCTTT.

This clonotype was recorded at least ten times. This sequence joins TRBV7-2 and TRBJ2-1, with a tentative D call TRBD2 (6 bases). Germline lookup yields CDR1 SGHTA and CDR2 FQGNSA. This CDR3 contains 16 residues. The ends were cut back, 5 bases at V and 3 bases at J, with 17 bases in the middle. The CDR3 loop is CASSPTFSRGYNEQFF. CDR3 bases: TGTGCCAGCAGCCCTACGTTTTCGCGGGGCTACAATGAGCAGTTCTTC.